This T cell receptor (beta chain) is from a study of T cells expressing NK-cell markers. UMI-tagged 5'RACE template switching yielded the TCR beta cDNA. TCRdb reprocessed the 5' RACE reads and reports one entry per CDR3 protein, with no DNA. The clone table shows 400,000 to 450,000 distinct CDR3 sequences, with the ten largest holding 7.3%. Sample: blood T cells: a sorted CD56 or NKG2C T cell subset, CD4+ or CD8+ T cells, or bulk PBMC T cells (not recorded which). This receptor was taken from a woman aged 18-70 years in good health.

CDR3 loop: CASSLDAGSGQPQHF. The genes are TRBV5-1 and TRBJ1-5; absent DNA, TCRdb's TRBD1 call cannot be checked. This CDR3 is 15 amino acids long. CDR1 SGHRS and CDR2 YFSETQ come from the germline V gene.